This TCR beta chain is drawn from a study of long-term antiretroviral therapy in people with HIV. Study-wide findings and caveats: Post-ART, diversity grew, though it stayed under transplant donor control levels.

Version v3.0 of the immunoSEQ assay ran at survey level. Sequencing was designed to cover 40,000-50,000 T-cell genomes in each sample. Generated by immunoSEQ multiplex PCR, the TCRdb table keeps only in-frame clones and is missing some. The repertoire includes about 36,000 clones, 80% of them detected once, and about 6% sits in the top ten. The junction had 11 bases not matched to a gene; V was cut back by 7 bases and J by 8 bases. The length of the CDR3 is 14 residues. The germline V gene encodes CDR1 LNHDA and CDR2 SQIVND (reference sequence). Concerning this clone: Antigen: not known.

The sequences come from unsorted PBMCs, collected 3.4 years after starting antiretroviral therapy. The sequence came from a man in his thirties or forties with HIV. The chain combines TRBV19 with TRBJ1-2; 9 bases are shared with TRBD1. The CDR3 region has the DNA TGTGCCAGTACCGCAGGGGGGACAGGGTCCGGCTACACCTTC. Its protein product is CASTAGGTGSGYTF. The full variable domain, in which reference TRBV19 and TRBJ1-2 provide the parts outside the CDR3, is DGGITQSPKYLFRKEGQNVTLSCEQNLNHDAMYWYRQDPGQGLRLIYYSQIVNDFQKGDIAEGYSVSREKKESFPLTVTSAQKNPTAFYLCASTAGGTGSGYTFGSGTRLTVV.